One sample yielded the 16 T cell receptor beta chains listed below, sequenced in a study of cytomegalovirus exposure and HLA in healthy donors. Profiled with immunoSEQ multiplex PCR; TCRdb holds only in-frame clones, not every one. Among roughly 150,000 clones listed, around 96% were seen once. Sample: PBMCs. These receptors all stem from a woman between 18 and 29 years old in good health and CMV-seronegative.

The J gene is TRBJ1-1, the V gene TRBV5-1; 9 bases match TRBD1. In germline, CDR1 is SGHRS, CDR2 YFSETQ. Trimming removed 1 base from V and 4 bases from J; junction bases left unmatched: 5. The CDR3 is made up of 15 amino acids. In DNA form, the CDR3 reads TGCGCCAGCAGCTTGACAGGGGGCGCCGTCACTGAAGCTTTCTTT. Amino acid sequence: CASSLTGGAVTEAFF.

The CDR3: CASSPTTVTNQPQHF. The CDR3 DNA is TGTGCCAGCAGTCCGACGACAGTTACTAATCAGCCCCAGCATTTT. This chain connects TRBV2 to TRBJ1-5; D possibly corresponds to TRBD1 (5 bases). The CDR3 extends over 15 amino acids. Germline values: CDR1 SNHLY, CDR2 FYNNEI. The V and J ends lost 5 bases and 4 bases respectively, with 15 bases between them.

As concerns this clone: The same CDR3 is also encoded by other DNA sequences in this sample. The chain carries TRBV9 and TRBJ2-1; possible D gene TRBD1, 6 bases. Germline CDR1 is SGDLS and CDR2 is YYNGEE. Between the trimmed V and J ends, which lost 0 bases and 2 bases, there was a span of 9 bases. This CDR3 spans 15 amino acids. The CDR3 region has the DNA TGTGCCAGCAGCGTAGGTGGGGGCGCCTACAATGAGCAGTTCTTC. Protein sequence: CASSVGGGAYNEQFF.

V and J are TRBV7-9 and TRBJ2-7; the D is unclear. V shed 6 bases and J shed 1 base, with 7 bases lying between them. This CDR3 comprises 12 residues. Germline loops: CDR1 SEHNR, CDR2 FQNEAQ (reference sequence). CDR3 nucleotide sequence: TGTGCCAGCAGACTCGGGTCCTACGAGCAGTACTTC. Residues: CASRLGSYEQYF.

The chain combines TRBV6-1 with TRBJ2-7, with 10 bases lining up with TRBD1. Germline loops: CDR1 MNHNS, CDR2 SASEGT. Unmatched junction bases numbered 2, after V lost 7 bases and J lost 2 bases. The CDR3 totals 13 residues. The CDR3 DNA reads as TGTGCCAGCATGGACAGGGGGACCTACGAGCAGTACTTC. It encodes CASMDRGTYEQYF.

There are a few counts of this clone. The gene calls are TRBV10-3 and TRBJ2-7; D remains ambiguous. V was clipped by 6 bases and J by 1 base, with 10 bases between them. CDR1 is ENHRY and CDR2 is SYGVKD in the germline V gene. The CDR3 length is 13 residues. CDR3 protein: CAIRPVESYEQYF. CDR3 coding DNA: TGTGCCATCAGGCCCGTGGAGTCCTACGAGCAGTACTTC.

The J gene is TRBJ2-7, the V gene TRBV30; 11 nucleotides agree with TRBD2. The trim removed 7 bases at V and 7 bases at J, leaving 12 bases unmatched. Per germline, CDR1 GTSNPN and CDR2 SVGIG (reference sequence). The CDR3 has 14 amino acids. The CDR3 loop reads CASRTSGPLGEQYF. CDR3 DNA sequence: TGTGCCTCGAGGACTAGCGGGCCGTTGGGGGAGCAGTACTTC.

The V and J genes are TRBV6-5 and TRBJ1-5; no firm D call. Looked up from germline, CDR1 is MNHEY and CDR2 is SVGAGI. V was clipped by 5 bases and J by 1 base, with 12 bases between them. This CDR3 region has 15 residues. In nucleotides, the CDR3 is TGTGCCAGCAGTCGGAGCGGAGAGAGCAATCAGCCCCAGCATTTT. The encoded protein is CASSRSGESNQPQHF.

This chain connects TRBV7-2 to TRBJ2-5; D might be TRBD2 (6 bases). Germline V gives CDR1 SGHTA, CDR2 FQGNSA. Trimming pared 1 base from V and 7 bases from J, leaving 13 bases between. This CDR3 has 14 residues. CDR3 in amino acids: CASSLEYLGGTQYF. The CDR3 DNA sequence: TGTGCCAGCAGCTTAGAGTACCTCGGGGGGACCCAGTACTTC.

On this clone itself: The same CDR3 can be traced to other DNA sequences in this sample. The chain employs TRBV9 and TRBJ1-1; no clear D. The germline V gene encodes CDR1 SGDLS and CDR2 YYNGEE. The CDR3 is made up of 14 amino acids. The V and J ends lost 3 bases and 1 base respectively, with 10 bases between them. The CDR3 loop reads CASSAVGGNTEAFF. In nucleotides, the CDR3 is TGTGCCAGCAGCGCCGTCGGCGGGAACACTGAAGCTTTCTTT.

The CDR3 loop reads CASRAGTSGTYEQYF. CDR3 nucleotides: TGTGCCAGCAGGGCAGGGACTAGTGGGACCTACGAGCAGTACTTC. The chain joins TRBV6-6 to TRBJ2-7; 8 bases line up with TRBD2. Germline V lookup: CDR1 MNHNY, CDR2 SVGAGI (reference sequence). This CDR3 spans 15 amino acids. Trimming took 6 bases from V and 2 from J; bases not matched to a gene: 9.

The chain joins TRBV19 to TRBJ1-5; 11 nucleotides agree with TRBD1. J was trimmed by 2 bases and V by 6 bases; bases with no gene match: 12. CDR3 length: 18 amino acids. The germline CDR1 and CDR2 sequences are LNHDA and SQIVND (reference sequence). In nucleotides, the CDR3 is TGTGCCAGTAGCCTCCACTTCAGGGGACAGGGGGGCAATCAGCCCCAGCATTTT. Translated, it gives CASSLHFRGQGGNQPQHF.

The chain links TRBV5-1 to TRBJ1-5, with D possibly TRBD1 on 6 matching bases. CDR1 and CDR2 (germline): SGHRS, YFSETQ. The length of the CDR3 is 16 residues. Between the trimmed V and J ends, which lost 0 bases and 1 base, there was a span of 11 bases. This CDR3 reads CASSLGTGQSNQPQHF. The CDR3 nucleotides are TGCGCCAGCAGCTTGGGAACGGGACAAAGCAATCAGCCCCAGCATTTT.

CDR3 protein: CASSFFMNTEAFF. CDR3 nucleotide sequence: TGTGCCAGCAGCTTTTTCATGAACACTGAAGCTTTCTTT. The chain carries TRBV7-3 and TRBJ1-1; D is ambiguous. Trimming removed 3 bases at V and 0 bases at J, with 5 bases between. This CDR3 has 13 residues. CDR1 and CDR2 from the germline V gene are SGHTA and FQGTGA.

This rearrangement joins TRBV5-1 to TRBJ1-1, with 7 bases identical to TRBD1. V shed 4 bases, J shed 0 bases, and the junction held 15 bases outside the gene matches. Germline values: CDR1 SGHRS, CDR2 YFSETQ. The length of the CDR3 is 18 residues. This chain's CDR3 is CASSTYRGTTTLNTEAFF. CDR3 nucleotides: TGCGCCAGCAGCACTTACAGGGGCACCACTACCCTGAACACTGAAGCTTTCTTT. Looking up the rest from reference TRBV5-1 and TRBJ1-1 gives the full variable domain: KAGVTQTPRYLIKTRGQQVTLSCSPISGHRSVSWYQQTPGQGLQFLFEYFSETQRNKGNFPGRFSGRQFSNSRSEMNVSTLELGDSALYLCASSTYRGTTTLNTEAFFGQGTRLTVV.

The rearrangement uses TRBV5-1 and TRBJ1-2; 7 nucleotides line up with TRBD1. The trim removed 4 bases at V and 4 bases at J, leaving 10 bases unmatched. This CDR3 has 15 residues. The germline V gene has CDR1 SGHRS and CDR2 YFSETQ. Here the CDR3 reads CASSLRTTGSYGYTF. In nucleotides, the CDR3 is TGCGCCAGCAGCCTGCGAACGACAGGGAGCTATGGCTACACCTTC.